A single T cell receptor beta chain is shown here with its context. The target antigen is unknown. Healthy HIV-negative adults with no recent acute infections or vaccinations were recruited as donors. The sample originates from a study of shared clonotypes between healthy human individuals. The assay was run at deep level. Assay used: immunoSEQ multiplex PCR; TCRdb lists only in-frame clones, some missing. This sample has more than 550,000 clones; about 92% occur once, and the top ten carry about 33%. Study conclusions and caveats: Around 5% of naive CD4 clonotypes were common to four donors. In having few donors, the study represented limited genetic and exposure-history diversity.

This clonotype was sampled from a man between 18 and 29 years old in good health. Some clones in this sample may be carry-over from other donors' samples. Sequencing was carried out using memory CD8+ T cells from PBMCs. Subset reported: CD45RO+ cells pooled with CCR7-negative TemRA cells.

The CDR3 region is CSVVGRLAGPYNEQFF. The DNA for the CDR3 is TGCAGCGTTGTGGGTCGGCTAGCGGGCCCCTACAATGAGCAGTTCTTC. The chain recombines TRBV29-1 with TRBJ2-1; 8 bases are a match to TRBD2. The V gene's germline CDR1 is SQVTM and CDR2 ANQGSEA. The CDR3 runs to 16 residues. J gave up 2 bases and V 4 bases, and 10 bases lay outside the gene matches.